The 5 T cell receptor beta chains in this list originate from one sample, sequenced in a study of PD-L1 blockade in urothelial cancer. Here immunoSEQ multiplex PCR was the method, and the copy in TCRdb shows in-frame clones only, minus some. This table holds about 82,000 clones, around 87% found once. Material: PBMCs, obtained around atezolizumab (anti-PD-L1) treatment. The receptors were gathered from an older woman with urothelial cancer.

This sequence joins TRBV9 and TRBJ2-5; tentatively, D is TRBD1 (7 bases). The CDR3 length is 15 residues. Germline values: CDR1 SGDLS, CDR2 YYNGEE. V lost 0 bases to trimming and J lost 3 bases, with 12 bases between them. The CDR3 sequence: CASSVGGTDKETQYF. The CDR3 DNA is TGTGCCAGCAGCGTAGGCGGGACAGACAAAGAGACCCAGTACTTC.

The chain has TRBV28 and TRBJ2-7, with D tentatively TRBD1 (6 bases). Germline assignment: CDR1 MDHEN and CDR2 SYDVKM. Trimming left V 9 bases short and J 2 bases short, with 11 bases between. This CDR3 comprises 12 residues. The CDR3 loop is CASRDTAYEQYF. The CDR3 DNA follows: TGTGCCAGTCGGGACACAGCCTACGAGCAGTACTTC. The entire variable domain, with the rest obtained from reference TRBV28 and TRBJ2-7, is as follows: DVKVTQSSRYLVKRTGEKVFLECVQDMDHENMFWYRQDPGLGLRLIYFSYDVKMKEKGDIPEGYSVSREKKERFSLILESASTNQTSMYLCASRDTAYEQYFGPGTRLTVT.

V and J are TRBV5-6 and TRBJ2-1, with 11 bases aligning to TRBD2. CDR1 is SGHDT and CDR2 is YYEEEE in the germline V gene. This CDR3 contains 17 residues. V lost 4 bases, J lost 0 bases, and 6 bases stayed unmatched. CDR3 bases: TGTGCCAGCAGCATAAGACTAGCGGGACTCTCCTACAATGAGCAGTTCTTC. Protein product: CASSIRLAGLSYNEQFF.

V usage is TRBV7-2 and J usage is TRBJ1-2; D unclear. This CDR3 spans 14 amino acids. The germline gives CDR1 SGHTA, CDR2 FQGNSA. V lost 5 bases to trimming and J lost 4 bases, with 14 bases between them. The CDR3 DNA reads as TGTGCCAGCAGCCCCGCCGAGGGTGGCTATGGCTACACCTTC. Translated, it gives CASSPAEGGYGYTF. Variable domain in full (rest from reference TRBV7-2 and TRBJ1-2): GAGVSQSPSNKVTEKGKDVELRCDPISGHTALYWYRQSLGQGLEFLIYFQGNSAPDKSGLPSDRFSAERTGGSVSTLTIQRTQQEDSAVYLCASSPAEGGYGYTFGSGTRLTVV.

The rearrangement uses TRBV29-1 and TRBJ2-2, with 7 positions matching TRBD2. The trim removed 4 bases at V and 2 bases at J, leaving 7 bases unmatched. Per the germline V gene, CDR1 is SQVTM and CDR2 is ANQGSEA. This CDR3 contains 15 residues. CDR3 sequence: CSVAGGRGNTGELFF. The CDR3 DNA follows: TGCAGCGTTGCGGGCGGGAGAGGTAACACCGGGGAGCTGTTTTTT.